Listed here are 11 T cell receptor beta chains from one sample, sequenced in a study of shared clonotypes between healthy human individuals. TCRdb's copy holds only in-frame clones and misses some; the assay was immunoSEQ multiplex PCR. The data hold 1.4 million to 1.5 million clones, with more than 95% observed a single time. Specimen: naive CD4+ T cells sorted from blood. As for subset: CD45RA+ positively selected. The source is a young man in good health.

In regard to this clone: Other nucleotide sequences from this sample produce the same CDR3. The chain joins TRBV7-2 to TRBJ2-5; D not certain. The CDR3 is made up of 14 amino acids. Germline V gives CDR1 SGHTA, CDR2 FQGNSA. V lost 0 bases, J lost 0 bases, and 5 bases lay in between. The CDR3 protein is CASSLAGNQETQYF. DNA of the CDR3: TGTGCCAGCAGCTTAGCGGGGAACCAAGAGACCCAGTACTTC.

The CDR3 DNA reads as TGTGCCAGCAGCCCGGGACTTAGAATAAACACCGGGGAGCTGTTTTTT. This sequence encodes CASSPGLRINTGELFF. The gene calls are TRBV7-9 and TRBJ2-2; D is perhaps TRBD2 (6 bases). The germline V and J ends were trimmed by 5 bases and 2 bases, with 15 bases remaining between them. This CDR3 has 16 amino acids. Germline assignment: CDR1 SEHNR and CDR2 FQNEAQ (reference sequence).

The V gene is TRBV7-2, the J gene TRBJ1-5; D is uncertain. Germline V gene data show CDR1 as SGHTA and CDR2 as FQGNSA. CDR3 length: 13 amino acids. With 2 bases removed from V and 4 bases from J, the gap between germline ends came to 6 bases. Here the CDR3 DNA reads TGTGCCAGCAGCTTATACAGAAATCAGCCCCAGCATTTT. The encoded protein is CASSLYRNQPQHF.

The rearrangement links TRBV6-5 to TRBJ1-2; no reliable D call. The germline gives CDR1 MNHEY, CDR2 SVGAGI. V dropped 4 bases and J dropped 2 bases, with 11 bases sitting between them. The CDR3 length is 14 residues. The CDR3 sequence: CASSFRDRNYGYTF. The DNA of the CDR3 is TGTGCCAGCAGTTTTAGAGACCGAAACTATGGCTACACCTTC.

The chain links TRBV18 to TRBJ1-4; D is undetermined. V lost 3 bases, J lost 4 bases, and 12 bases lay in between. The CDR3 is 15 amino acids. Germline assignment: CDR1 KGHSH and CDR2 LQKENI. DNA of the CDR3: TGTGCCAGCTCACCTGTGACCGGTAGTAATGAAAAACTGTTTTTT. Protein sequence: CASSPVTGSNEKLFF.

The chain is built from TRBV2 and TRBJ1-4; TRBD1 might be the D (5 bases). Trimming cost V 5 bases and J 14 bases, with 12 bases left between them. The CDR3 extends over 11 amino acids. Per the germline V gene, CDR1 is SNHLY and CDR2 is FYNNEI. CDR3 sequence: CASSPWRGLFF. The CDR3 DNA follows: TGTGCCAGCAGTCCCTGGCGGGGGCTGTTTTTT.

The V gene is TRBV9, the J gene TRBJ2-7; no reliable D call. Germline V gene data show CDR1 as SGDLS and CDR2 as YYNGEE. V lost 3 bases, J lost 1 base, and 8 bases lay in between. CDR3 length: 13 residues. The CDR3 is CASSAGLSYEQYF. The DNA for the CDR3 is TGTGCCAGCAGCGCTGGATTATCCTACGAGCAGTACTTC.

The chain couples TRBV7-2 to TRBJ2-1; D is unclear. Per the germline V gene, CDR1 is SGHTA and CDR2 is FQGNSA. V shed 5 bases and J shed 4 bases, with 15 bases lying between them. The CDR3 sequence is 15 residues long. The CDR3 bases are TGTGCCAGCAGCCCCCAGTGGGAACCTTACAATGAGCAGTTCTTC. It specifies CASSPQWEPYNEQFF.

This rearrangement joins TRBV29-1 to TRBJ1-5; a possible D gene is TRBD1 (6 bases). The CDR3 sequence is 13 residues long. The V end lost 7 bases, the J end lost 2 bases, and 12 bases lay between the germline ends. CDR1 is SQVTM and CDR2 is ANQGSEA in the germline V gene. The CDR3 coding sequence is TGCAGCGCTCAGGGGTCCCGCAATCAGCCCCAGCATTTT. It codes for CSAQGSRNQPQHF.

As to this clone: The sample contains more than one DNA sequence encoding this CDR3. The gene calls are TRBV5-1 and TRBJ2-7; D gene uncertain. V shed 4 bases and J shed 2 bases, with 10 bases lying between them. The CDR3 sequence is 13 residues long. Per germline, CDR1 SGHRS and CDR2 YFSETQ. CDR3 bases: TGCGCCAGCAGCCTAGGACCCGCCTACGAGCAGTACTTC. Translated: CASSLGPAYEQYF.

The chain carries TRBV21-1 and TRBJ1-1. TRBV21-1 is given as a pseudogene. This CDR3 contains 20 residues. Here the CDR3 DNA reads TGTGCCAGCAGCAAAATGGGTCGGACCCGAGAAAGGGGGAGGTTGATCGAAGCTTTCTTT. It encodes CASSKMGRTRERGRLIEAFF.